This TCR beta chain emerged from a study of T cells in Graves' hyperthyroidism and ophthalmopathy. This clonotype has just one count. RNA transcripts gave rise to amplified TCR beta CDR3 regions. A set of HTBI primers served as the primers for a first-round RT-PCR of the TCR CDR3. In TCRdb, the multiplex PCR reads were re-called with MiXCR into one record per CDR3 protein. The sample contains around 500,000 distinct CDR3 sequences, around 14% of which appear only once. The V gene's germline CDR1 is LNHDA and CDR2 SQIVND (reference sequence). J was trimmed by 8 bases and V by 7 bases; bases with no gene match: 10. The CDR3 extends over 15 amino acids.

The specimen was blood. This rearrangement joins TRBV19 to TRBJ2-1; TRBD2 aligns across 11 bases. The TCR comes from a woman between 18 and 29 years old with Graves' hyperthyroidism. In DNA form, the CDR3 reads TGTGCCAGTACCCTTACTAGCGGGAGTTTTGATGAGCAGTTCTTC. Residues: CASTLTSGSFDEQFF.